This T cell receptor beta chain was sequenced for a study of T cell changes during pregnancy in multiple sclerosis. V was trimmed by 2 bases and J by 5 bases, leaving 13 bases between them. CDR1 is SGHRS, CDR2 YFSETQ, per germline. The CDR3 consists of 14 residues. Repertoires were generated with immunoSEQ multiplex PCR, while TCRdb's copy carries only in-frame clones and drops some. The repertoire has under 90,000 clones, around 94% of them found once; the top ten carry about 0.94%. This chain joins TRBV5-1 and TRBJ1-2; D is perhaps TRBD1 (5 bases). Sequenced material: peripheral blood, taken in the second trimester of pregnancy. The source of this sequence is a female donor in good health, enrolled as a control in a pregnancy study. The CDR3: CASSFRRGGYGYTF. The CDR3, as DNA: TGCGCCAGCAGCTTCCGACGCGGGGGTTATGGCTACACCTTC.